Listed below are T cell receptor beta chains from one sample, sequenced in a study of molecular identifiers for immune sequencing clone quantification. TCRdb re-called the PCR reads with MiXCR, one entry per CDR3 protein. Among some 320,000 distinct CDR3 sequences listed, 24% were seen once. Source material: naive CD8+ T cells from blood, with Jurkat cell RNA spiked in. The source of these receptors is a human donor in good health. Some libraries in this study had Jurkat cell RNA spiked in. Each CDR3 is given with its conserved first and last residue. The D gene is left open where the match is weak. Size is omitted from some rows. Given values are once, few, many or a class for expanded clones.

TRBV20-1	TRBJ1-5	TRBD1	few	CSADRDSSTDTQHF	TGCAGTGCTGACCGGGACAGCTCCACAGATACGCAGCATTTT
TRBV3-1	TRBJ2-6	NA	many	CASSQPGSSGANVLTF	TGTGCCAGCAGCCAACCGGGATCCTCTGGGGCCAACGTCCTGACTTTC
TRBV30	TRBJ2-1	NA	few	CAWSKLGGYNEQFF	TGTGCCTGGAGTAAATTGGGCGGATACAATGAGCAGTTCTTC
TRBV7-5	TRBJ2-6	NA	NA	CISVPAGGRGEFSGANVLTF	NA
TRBV2	TRBJ1-2	NA	many	CASSEVEGGYGYTF	TGTGCCAGCAGTGAAGTAGAGGGAGGCTATGGCTACACCTTC
TRBV6-2/TRBV6-3	TRBJ2-3	NA	NA	CASSYEGLGADTQYF	TGTGCCAGCAGTTACGAGGGCCTCGGCGCAGATACGCAGTATTTT
TRBV7-2	TRBJ2-7	TRBD1	many	CASSTYGTVGDEQYF	TGTGCCAGCAGCACCTATGGGACAGTAGGCGACGAGCAGTACTTC
TRBV29-1	TRBJ1-3	NA	many	CSVEQGLSGNTIYF	TGCAGCGTTGAACAGGGGCTCTCTGGAAACACCATATATTTT
TRBV4-1	TRBJ1-2	NA	few	CASSQPAGRNYGYTF	TGCGCCAGCAGCCAGCCAGCAGGGCGGAACTATGGCTACACCTTC
TRBV4-1	TRBJ1-4	TRBD1	few	CASSQEPGQGSVKLFF	TGCGCCAGCAGCCAAGAACCGGGACAGGGGAGTGTTAAACTGTTTTTT
TRBV19	TRBJ1-5	NA	NA	CASSIQPVGQPQHF	TGTGCCAGTAGTATTCAGCCAGTGGGTCAGCCCCAGCATTTT
TRBV14	TRBJ2-7	TRBD1	NA	CASRQDWDRGSLF	TGTGCCAGCAGACAAGACTGGGACAGGGGGTCACTTTTC
TRBV6-5	TRBJ2-7	NA	many	CASSYSWSGEQYF	TGTGCCAGCAGTTACTCGTGGTCAGGGGAGCAGTACTTC
TRBV12-3/TRBV12-4	TRBJ2-7	TRBD2	many	CASSPAGGPYEQYF	TGTGCCAGCAGTCCCGCGGGGGGCCCGTACGAGCAGTACTTC
TRBV27	TRBJ1-5	TRBD1	few	CASSLSPRGDPQHF	TGTGCCAGCAGTTTATCACCCAGGGGGGATCCCCAGCATTTT
TRBV6-5	TRBJ1-1	NA	many	CASSWGQNTEAFF	TGTGCCAGCAGCTGGGGACAGAACACTGAAGCTTTCTTT
TRBV5-6	TRBJ2-7	NA	many	CASSLVRRGDEQYF	TGTGCCAGCAGCTTGGTCCGGAGAGGAGACGAGCAGTACTTC
TRBV12-5	TRBJ2-1	TRBD1	few	CASGLGLTGSSYNEQFF	TGTGCTAGTGGTTTGGGCCTGACAGGGAGCTCCTACAATGAGCAGTTCTTC
TRBV7-9	TRBJ2-3	NA	NA	CASSPQTLAYF	TGTGCCAGCAGCCCACAAACGTTGGCGTATTTT
TRBV28	TRBJ2-7	NA	NA	CASSRTAISYKQYF	TGTGCCAGCAGTCGGACTGCCATCTCCTACAAACAATACTTC
TRBV7-9	TRBJ1-4	NA	NA	CASRGGVDGEKLFF	TGTGCCAGCCGCGGGGGCGTAGATGGGGAAAAACTGTTTTTT
TRBV4-1	TRBJ2-7	NA	many	CASSRVSGAEQYF	TGCGCCAGCAGCCGGGTATCGGGGGCCGAGCAGTACTTC
TRBV7-4	TRBJ2-3	TRBD1	few	CASSWGTGGDFSPGHTQYF	TGTGCCAGCAGCTGGGGGACAGGGGGCGATTTTTCCCCTGGTCATACGCAGTATTTT
TRBV28	TRBJ2-6	NA	few	CASSDLRANVLTF	TGTGCCAGCAGTGACCTTAGGGCCAACGTCCTGACTTTC
TRBV6-5	TRBJ1-6	NA	many	CASSSKLPLHF	TGTGCCAGCAGTTCGAAGTTACCCCTCCACTTT
TRBV4-1	TRBJ2-5	TRBD2	NA	CASSPSGLAGVQETQYF	TGCGCCAGCAGCCCATCGGGCCTAGCGGGGGTACAAGAGACCCAGTACTTC
TRBV10-3	TRBJ1-5	NA	few	CAISESKWSQPQHF	TGTGCCATCAGTGAGTCTAAATGGAGTCAGCCCCAGCATTTT
TRBV19	TRBJ1-1	NA	NA	CASSTIKEGNTEAFF	TGTGCCAGTAGTACTATTAAAGAGGGGAACACTGAAGCTTTCTTT
TRBV6-5	TRBJ1-1	NA	few	CASSPGLGWTEAFF	TGTGCCAGCAGTCCGGGTCTAGGGTGGACTGAAGCTTTCTTT
TRBV28	TRBJ1-6	NA	many	CASRETDNSPLHF	TGTGCCAGCAGAGAGACAGATAATTCACCCCTCCACTTT
TRBV27	TRBJ2-3	NA	NA	CASSLGARVATDTQYF	TGTGCCAGCAGTTTAGGGGCCCGGGTAGCCACAGATACGCAGTATTTT
TRBV5-1	TRBJ2-3	NA	NA	CASSSGTQVTDTQYF	TGCGCCAGCAGCTCCGGGACGCAAGTCACAGATACGCAGTATTTT
TRBV23-1	TRBJ2-3	TRBD2	many	CAGLAGSQDTQYF	TGCGCCGGACTAGCCGGCTCACAGGATACGCAGTATTTT
TRBV5-6	TRBJ2-2	NA	many	CASSFEGRANTGELFF	TGTGCCAGCAGCTTTGAAGGGCGCGCGAACACCGGGGAGCTGTTTTTT
TRBV27	TRBJ2-7	NA	few	CASSSRWLGQVTGAYEQYF	TGTGCCAGCAGTTCGCGATGGCTTGGACAGGTCACGGGAGCCTACGAGCAGTACTTC
TRBV20-1	TRBJ2-2	TRBD2	NA	CSARGGLAGEDTGELFF	TGCAGTGCTAGAGGTGGACTAGCGGGAGAGGACACCGGGGAGCTGTTTTTT
TRBV18	TRBJ1-2	NA	NA	CASSPSEPAGVFYYGYTF	TGTGCCAGCTCACCCTCCGAACCTGCAGGGGTGTTTTACTATGGCTACACCTTC
TRBV6-2/TRBV6-3	TRBJ2-3	NA	NA	CASSPRDRTTWDTQYF	TGTGCCAGCAGCCCCCGGGACCGGACAACTTGGGATACGCAGTATTTT
TRBV7-9	TRBJ2-5	NA	many	CASGETQYF	TGTGCCAGCGGAGAGACCCAGTACTTC
TRBV20-1	TRBJ2-7	NA	few	CSARDSHTYEQYF	TGCAGTGCTAGAGATAGCCATACCTACGAGCAGTACTTC
TRBV6-2/TRBV6-3	TRBJ1-1	TRBD1	NA	CASSYPGGYTEAFF	TGTGCCAGCAGTTACCCAGGGGGCTACACTGAAGCTTTCTTT
TRBV6-6	TRBJ1-1	NA	many	CASTTGPIWTEAFF	TGTGCCAGCACCACCGGACCGATCTGGACTGAAGCTTTCTTT
TRBV4-3	TRBJ1-1	NA	NA	CASSQEVNTAAFF	TGCGCCAGCAGCCAAGAGGTGAACACTGCAGCTTTCTTT
TRBV29-1	TRBJ2-4	TRBD1	many	CSFQRGQMDIQYF	TGCAGCTTTCAGAGGGGACAGATGGACATTCAGTACTTC
TRBV25-1	TRBJ1-1	NA	many	CASSEWGTREAFF	TGTGCCAGCAGTGAATGGGGGACAAGAGAAGCTTTCTTT
TRBV5-6	TRBJ2-7	TRBD1	many	CASSFTGVLSYEQYF	TGTGCCAGCAGCTTCACAGGGGTCCTATCCTACGAGCAGTACTTC
TRBV9	TRBJ2-1	NA	many	CASSVDDEQFF	TGTGCCAGCAGCGTAGATGATGAGCAGTTCTTC
TRBV27	TRBJ2-6	NA	few	CASSTTTVSGANVLTF	TGTGCCAGCAGTACGACGACAGTTTCTGGGGCCAACGTCCTGACTTTC
TRBV4-3	TRBJ2-7	NA	few	CASSQDDGQTYEQYF	TGCGCCAGCAGCCAGGACGACGGGCAGACCTACGAGCAGTACTTC
TRBV13	TRBJ2-1	NA	NA	CASSLDRNREFF	TGTGCCAGCAGCTTAGACCGTAACAGGGAGTTCTTC
TRBV6-6	TRBJ2-3	NA	NA	CASSYSSASTDTQYF	TGTGCCAGCAGTTACTCGAGCGCGAGCACAGATACGCAGTATTTT
TRBV12-3/TRBV12-4	TRBJ1-1	NA	many	CASSLGQLNTEAFF	TGTGCCAGCAGTTTAGGGCAGCTGAACACTGAAGCTTTCTTT
TRBV29-1	TRBJ2-7	TRBD1	NA	CSVPGDRVYEQYF	TGCAGCGTGCCAGGGGACAGAGTCTACGAGCAGTACTTC
TRBV20-1	TRBJ2-7	TRBD1	many	CSARPGTGFSYEQYF	TGCAGTGCTAGACCCGGGACAGGGTTCTCCTACGAGCAGTACTTC
TRBV5-5	TRBJ2-5	NA	NA	CASSLGQLEETQYF	TGTGCCAGCAGCTTGGGACAGTTAGAAGAGACCCAGTACTTC
TRBV29-1	TRBJ2-7	TRBD1	few	CSVPGQGTYEQYF	TGCAGCGTTCCGGGACAGGGAACCTACGAGCAGTACTTC
TRBV27	TRBJ1-1	NA	NA	CASSFTGVTEAFF	TGTGCCAGCAGTTTCACCGGGGTGACTGAAGCTTTCTTT
TRBV30	TRBJ2-7	NA	NA	CAWSVTGHEQYF	TGTGCCTGGAGTGTAACAGGCCACGAGCAGTACTTC
TRBV20-1	TRBJ2-7	TRBD2	many	CSATTSASSYEQYF	TGCAGTGCAACGACTAGCGCAAGCTCCTACGAGCAGTACTTC
TRBV6-2/TRBV6-3	TRBJ1-4	TRBD1	few	CASSSGTGQEKLFF	TGTGCCAGCAGTTCCGGGACAGGTCAAGAAAAACTGTTTTTT